This T cell receptor (beta chain) comes out of a study of blood T cell repertoires in COVID-19. As for the study in general: COVID-19 samples, acute and convalescent, were from the United States, Italy and Spain. T cells, B-cell-depleted T cells, or PBMCs provided the cDNA or gDNA that served as material.

CDR1 SGHNT and CDR2 YENEEA come from the germline V gene. This CDR3 is 15 amino acids long. Trimming cost V 0 bases and J 1 base, with 7 bases left between them. In the original workflow: Estimation of nucleated cell counts relied on the amplification of reference gene primers. Sequenced by immunoSEQ multiplex PCR; TCRdb stores in-frame clones only, minus some. The DNA was the basis for D and trimming; V, J and clone size are from that table. The table shows approximately 300,000 clones, with 89% occurring only once. This chain connects TRBV11-3 to TRBJ2-1, with D possibly TRBD2 on 5 matching bases. Sequencing used peripheral blood. The clonotype was recovered from a man between 18 and 29 years old who had recovered from COVID-19. In DNA, the CDR3 is TGTGCCAGCAGCTTAGAGCCGGGGTCCTACAATGAGCAGTTCTTC. Translating it yields CASSLEPGSYNEQFF.